These 4 T cell receptor beta chains share one sample of origin, sequenced in a study of cytomegalovirus exposure and HLA in healthy donors. Primers for the PCR totalled 60 Vbeta and 13 Jbeta. Profiled with immunoSEQ multiplex PCR; TCRdb holds only in-frame clones, not every one. The top ten clones hold around 3.1% of a sample with approximately 170,000 clones, around 74% of them seen once. Sequencing was done on a sample of PBMCs. The receptors derive from a female donor in good health and CMV-seronegative.

J is TRBJ2-5 and V is TRBV5-4; D gene uncertain. The ends were cut back, 1 base at V and 2 bases at J, with 9 bases in the middle. The CDR3 contains 14 residues. Germline lookup yields CDR1 SGHNT and CDR2 YYREEE (reference sequence). The CDR3 DNA reads TGTGCCAGCAGCTTGTCTGGCGGTCAAGAGACCCAGTACTTC. Amino acids: CASSLSGGQETQYF.

The chain combines TRBV28 with TRBJ1-1; D is ambiguous. Trimming took off 4 bases at V and 10 bases at J, with 16 bases between the two ends. Germline V gene data show CDR1 as MDHEN and CDR2 as SYDVKM. The CDR3 is 13 residues long. In DNA, the CDR3 is TGTGCCAGCAGTTCACCCGCCGCACAGTCAGCTTTCTTT. Translation: CASSSPAAQSAFF.

V and J are TRBV2 and TRBJ1-1; D is perhaps TRBD1 (5 bases). Germline values: CDR1 SNHLY, CDR2 FYNNEI. V lost 4 bases, J lost 5 bases, and 14 bases lay in between. The CDR3 has 14 amino acids. CDR3 in DNA: TGTGCCAGCAGTGCTGGCAGGGCAAGGACTGAAGCTTTCTTT. Translated, it gives CASSAGRARTEAFF.

As concerns this clone: Sequence at one end of the junction differs from germline and may be a read error. The chain recombines TRBV4-1 with TRBJ2-1, with TRBD2 identical over 7 bases. The V gene's germline CDR1 is MGHRA and CDR2 YSYEKL. The CDR3 has 16 residues. CDR3 bases: TGCGCCAGCAGACAAGCGTCGGGACTACTTAACAATGAGCAGTTCTTC. Protein sequence: CASRQASGLLNNEQFF.